One and the same sample provided the 20 T cell receptor beta chains below, sequenced in a study of T cell changes during pregnancy in multiple sclerosis. This table comes from immunoSEQ multiplex PCR, and its TCRdb copy is limited to in-frame clones, with some not included. In the table there are 67,000 or so clones, 80% to 95% of which are singletons. The sample was CD8+ T cells from peripheral blood mononuclear cells, taken in the third trimester of pregnancy. These receptors all come from a female donor in good health, enrolled as a control in a pregnancy study.

The rearrangement links TRBV5-6 to TRBJ2-1, with a possible D match to TRBD1 (5 bases). The germline gives CDR1 SGHDT, CDR2 YYEEEE. V was trimmed by 0 bases and J by 8 bases, leaving 6 bases between them. The CDR3 contains 12 residues. The CDR3 coding sequence is TGTGCCAGCAGCTTGGAAGGGGATGAGCAGTTCTTC. This gives the protein CASSLEGDEQFF.

The chain has TRBV5-6 and TRBJ1-2; D call uncertain. Germline values: CDR1 SGHDT, CDR2 YYEEEE. Trimming took off 5 bases at V and 4 bases at J, with 12 bases between the two ends. The CDR3 is 13 residues long. CDR3 protein: CASRLGNSYGYTF. Written as DNA, the CDR3 is TGTGCCAGCAGGCTGGGCAACTCCTATGGCTACACCTTC.

J is TRBJ2-6 and V is TRBV5-1, with 10 nucleotides matching TRBD1. Per the germline V gene, CDR1 is SGHRS and CDR2 is YFSETQ. The CDR3 has 20 residues. J gave up 0 bases and V 1 base, and 10 bases lay outside the gene matches. CDR3 sequence reads: CASSLWPPGTGDSGANVLTF. The CDR3 region has the DNA TGCGCCAGCAGCTTGTGGCCACCGGGGACAGGGGACTCTGGGGCCAACGTCCTGACTTTC. Using reference TRBV5-1 and TRBJ2-6 for the parts outside the CDR3, the full variable domain is KAGVTQTPRYLIKTRGQQVTLSCSPISGHRSVSWYQQTPGQGLQFLFEYFSETQRNKGNFPGRFSGRQFSNSRSEMNVSTLELGDSALYLCASSLWPPGTGDSGANVLTFGAGSRLTVL.

This clone was counted a single time. The rearrangement uses TRBV4-3 and TRBJ2-7; D remains ambiguous. V lost 1 base, J lost 1 base, and 8 bases lay in between. The CDR3 contains 14 residues. Germline V CDR1 and CDR2: LGHNA, YSLEER. In DNA, the CDR3 is TGCGCCAGCAGCCAAGCACGGGTTTCCTACGAGCAGTACTTC. Translation gives CASSQARVSYEQYF.

J is TRBJ1-1 and V is TRBV10-3; 8 bases match TRBD1. Germline CDR1 and CDR2: ENHRY and SYGVKD. The CDR3 contains 15 residues. J gave up 4 bases and V 10 bases, and 14 bases lay outside the gene matches. DNA for the CDR3: TGTGCCACCCCGGGGGACCGGGACAGGCTCACTGAAGCTTTCTTT. Its protein is CATPGDRDRLTEAFF.

The chain combines TRBV28 with TRBJ2-1; possible D gene TRBD1, 6 bases. Germline loops: CDR1 MDHEN, CDR2 SYDVKM. Deletions cut 5 bases from V and 8 bases from J, with 13 bases between. CDR3 length: 13 residues. The CDR3 region has the DNA TGTGCCAGCAGTACGACCAGGGGATATGAGCAGTTCTTC. Translated, it gives CASSTTRGYEQFF.

The genes are TRBV27 and TRBJ2-1, with 8 nucleotides matching TRBD1. Germline CDR1 and CDR2: MNHEY and SMNVEV (reference sequence). The CDR3 extends over 13 amino acids. Unmatched junction bases numbered 2, after V lost 3 bases and J lost 7 bases. CDR3 in DNA: TGTGCCAGCAGTTTGGACAGGGCAAATGAGCAGTTCTTC. Its translation is CASSLDRANEQFF.

The chain carries TRBV5-4 and TRBJ1-3; D might be TRBD1 (6 bases). Germline CDR1 and CDR2: SGHNT and YYREEE (reference sequence). The germline V and J ends were trimmed by 0 bases and 6 bases, with 13 bases remaining between them. CDR3 size: 15 residues. The CDR3 bases are TGTGCCAGCAGCTTGGCGACAGGCTGGGAAAACACCATATATTTT. Translating gives CASSLATGWENTIYF.

The chain has TRBV30 and TRBJ2-5; 9 bases line up with TRBD2. Germline CDR1 and CDR2: GTSNPN and SVGIG (reference sequence). Trimming took 2 bases from V and 2 from J; bases not matched to a gene: 3. The CDR3 is made up of 14 amino acids. CDR3 bases: TGTGCCTGGAGTAGGCGGGGGGGTCAAGAGACCCAGTACTTC. Its translation: CAWSRRGGQETQYF. Filled out from reference TRBV30 and TRBJ2-5, the complete variable domain reads SQTIHQWPATLVQPVGSPLSLECTVEGTSNPNLYWYRQAAGRGLQLLFYSVGIGQISSEVPQNLSASRPQDRQFILSSKKLLLSDSGFYLCAWSRRGGQETQYFGPGTRLLVL.

The chain couples TRBV7-9 to TRBJ1-2; no clear D gene. Germline values: CDR1 SEHNR, CDR2 FQNEAQ (reference sequence). The V end lost 0 bases, the J end lost 8 bases, and 19 bases lay between the germline ends. The CDR3 runs 16 residues. In DNA form, the CDR3 reads TGTGCCAGCAGCTTAGCTGAACGGGAGCTTACGAGGGGCTACACCTTC. Its protein is CASSLAERELTRGYTF.

V and J are TRBV13 and TRBJ1-2, with TRBD1 matching 9 bases. The germline gives CDR1 PRHDT, CDR2 FYEKMQ (reference sequence). The CDR3 consists of 14 residues. The ends lost 5 bases at V and 3 bases at J; junction bases unmatched: 4. This chain's CDR3 is CASSGGDRDYGYTF. The DNA for the CDR3 is TGTGCCAGCAGCGGGGGGGACAGGGACTATGGCTACACCTTC.

This clone has only one observation. The rearrangement joins TRBV7-8 to TRBJ1-2; D possibly corresponds to TRBD1 (6 bases). Germline CDR1 reads SGHVS; CDR2 reads FQNEAQ. V lost 6 bases and J lost 4, with 12 bases in between. The CDR3 runs to 13 residues. The CDR3 DNA follows: TGTGCCAGCAGTGAAGGACAGCTCTATGGCTACACCTTC. Its protein is CASSEGQLYGYTF.

There are a few counts of this clone. The chain links TRBV7-8 to TRBJ1-6; no clear D. CDR1 is SGHVS, CDR2 FQNEAQ, per germline. The CDR3 totals 15 residues. V lost 6 bases and J lost 2, with 11 bases in between. This CDR3 reads CASSVSVAYNSPLHF. As DNA, the CDR3 is TGTGCCAGCAGTGTGTCGGTGGCCTATAATTCACCCCTCCACTTT.

The chain employs TRBV7-9 and TRBJ2-7; 7 bases map to TRBD1. The CDR3 runs to 15 residues. With V trimmed by 5 bases and J by 2 bases, 9 bases remained unmatched. Germline assignment: CDR1 SEHNR and CDR2 FQNEAQ (reference sequence). CDR3 in amino acids: CASSPQGVLTYEQYF. CDR3 nucleotides: TGTGCCAGCAGCCCGCAGGGGGTGCTAACCTACGAGCAGTACTTC.

The V and J genes are TRBV7-9 and TRBJ2-7; D is undetermined. Between the trimmed V and J ends, which lost 8 bases and 0 bases, there was a span of 14 bases. CDR1 and CDR2 (germline): SEHNR, FQNEAQ (reference sequence). This CDR3 contains 14 residues. CDR3 sequence reads: CASQDRLVSYEQYF. CDR3 DNA: TGTGCCAGCCAGGATCGGCTTGTCTCCTACGAGCAGTACTTC.

The chain couples TRBV11-2 to TRBJ1-2, with TRBD1 identical over 12 bases. Germline CDR1 reads SGHAT; CDR2 reads FQNNGV. The trim removed 0 bases at V and 5 bases at J, leaving 13 bases unmatched. The CDR3 runs 19 residues. DNA of the CDR3: TGTGCCAGCAGCTTAGATGGGGACAGGGGGCACGAGTATTGGTATGGCTACACCTTC. It is translated as CASSLDGDRGHEYWYGYTF.

The chain links TRBV5-6 to TRBJ2-1, with D possibly TRBD2 on 6 matching bases. Trimming took 4 bases from V and 2 from J, leaving 19 bases between them. CDR3 size: 17 residues. CDR1 SGHDT and CDR2 YYEEEE come from the germline V gene. Here the CDR3 reads CASSGSQGGATYNEQFF. CDR3 in DNA: TGTGCCAGCAGCGGATCACAAGGAGGGGCAACCTACAATGAGCAGTTCTTC.

V and J are TRBV6-5 and TRBJ1-5, with a tentative D call TRBD1 (6 bases). This CDR3 has 15 amino acids. The V end lost 5 bases, the J end lost 4 bases, and 15 bases lay between the germline ends. The germline V gene encodes CDR1 MNHEY and CDR2 SVGAGI. The CDR3 reads CASSRREGGNQPQHF. In nucleotides, the CDR3 is TGTGCCAGCAGTCGCCGGGAGGGGGGGAATCAGCCCCAGCATTTT.

V gene TRBV30 combines with J gene TRBJ1-5, with D possibly being TRBD1 (5 bases). V was pared by 3 bases and J by 6 bases, with 15 bases between. Germline V gene data show CDR1 as GTSNPN and CDR2 as SVGIG (reference sequence). This CDR3 is 14 amino acids long. This CDR3 is CAWSPSRGSQPQHF. The CDR3 DNA reads as TGTGCCTGGAGCCCGTCTCGGGGGAGTCAGCCCCAGCATTTT.

The genes are TRBV4-2 and TRBJ2-1, with a possible D match to TRBD2 (7 bases). Trimming shortened V by 0 bases and J by 4 bases, and 16 bases separated the two germline ends. This CDR3 is 17 amino acids long. The germline V gene encodes CDR1 LGHNA and CDR2 YNFKEQ. In nucleotides, the CDR3 is TGTGCCAGCAGCCAAGATATTCCGGGGGGCCCATACAATGAGCAGTTCTTC. Translated, it gives CASSQDIPGGPYNEQFF.